This entry lists 26 T cell receptor beta chains sequenced from one sample in a study of blood T cell repertoires in COVID-19. The data were produced by immunoSEQ multiplex PCR, yet TCRdb's version contains in-frame clones alone and is incomplete. The top ten hold roughly 1.5% of the sample, which has over 250,000 clones, 84% seen once. The sequenced sample was peripheral blood. These receptors all come from a human donor with COVID-19, enrolled during active disease. The donor label of this sample is uncertain.

This rearrangement joins TRBV11-3 to TRBJ2-1, with D possibly matching TRBD2 (5 bases). This CDR3 has 13 residues. Trimming took off 5 bases at V and 9 bases at J, with 14 bases between the two ends. Looked up from germline, CDR1 is SGHNT and CDR2 is YENEEA. As DNA, the CDR3 is TGTGCCAGCAGCCCTATCGGGGTCGGTGAGCAGTTCTTC. Protein product: CASSPIGVGEQFF.

V gene TRBV27 combines with J gene TRBJ2-3; no definite D call. The V end lost 3 bases, the J end lost 0 bases, and 4 bases lay between the germline ends. Germline CDR1 and CDR2: MNHEY and SMNVEV (reference sequence). The CDR3 has 13 residues. CDR3 sequence reads: CASSFLSTDTQYF. The CDR3 DNA sequence: TGTGCCAGCAGTTTCCTTAGCACAGATACGCAGTATTTT.

This clone appeared a single time. The chain combines TRBV19 with TRBJ1-2, with TRBD1 matching 7 bases. Losses at the gene ends were 6 bases for V and 6 bases for J; bases not matched to a gene: 4. The germline gives CDR1 LNHDA, CDR2 SQIVND (reference sequence). This CDR3 spans 12 amino acids. CDR3 protein: CASRAGGDGYTF. The DNA of the CDR3 is TGTGCCAGTAGGGCAGGGGGTGATGGCTACACCTTC.

The rearrangement links TRBV3-1 (or the pseudogene TRBV3-2) to TRBJ1-2, with D perhaps TRBD1 (5 bases). Trimming pared 0 bases from V and 2 bases from J, leaving 10 bases between. There are 15 residues in the CDR3. Per the germline V gene, CDR1 is LGHDT and CDR2 is YNNKEL (reference sequence). CDR3 in amino acids: CASSQDRGPNYGYTF. The CDR3 bases are TGTGCCAGCAGCCAAGATAGGGGCCCGAACTATGGCTACACCTTC.

This chain joins TRBV9 and TRBJ2-1; TRBD2 aligns across 8 bases. Trimming cost V 3 bases and J 4 bases; bases outside gene matches: 9. CDR1 and CDR2 from the germline V gene are SGDLS and YYNGEE. The CDR3 totals 16 residues. The CDR3 region is CASSAVGSGSYNEQFF. CDR3 coding DNA: TGTGCCAGCAGCGCCGTCGGAAGCGGGAGTTACAATGAGCAGTTCTTC.

The rearrangement uses TRBV28 and TRBJ1-5; 12 nucleotides match TRBD1. Germline CDR1 MDHEN, CDR2 SYDVKM. V shed 6 bases and J 6 bases; nucleotides not matched to a gene: 9. CDR3 length: 16 residues. The DNA for the CDR3 is TGTGCCAGCAGCGTCCGGCTGGGACAGGGGGCTCAGCCCCAGCATTTT. Translated: CASSVRLGQGAQPQHF.

V gene TRBV19 combines with J gene TRBJ2-6; 7 nucleotides align to TRBD1. V lost 4 bases and J lost 0; bases outside the gene matches: 6. Germline CDR1 is LNHDA and CDR2 is SQIVND (reference sequence). The CDR3 contains 17 residues. Here the CDR3 reads CASSTLGQSSGANVLTF. In DNA form, the CDR3 reads TGTGCCAGTAGTACCCTGGGACAGAGCTCTGGGGCCAACGTCCTGACTTTC.

V is TRBV11-2 and J is TRBJ2-5, with 11 bases aligning to TRBD2. Germline V CDR1 and CDR2: SGHAT, FQNNGV. CDR3 length equals 16 residues. Unmatched junction bases numbered 7, after V lost 3 bases and J lost 4 bases. The CDR3 reads CASSFGLAGGSETQYF. CDR3 nucleotides: TGTGCCAGCAGCTTTGGTCTAGCGGGAGGTTCAGAGACCCAGTACTTC.

As for this clone: The sample has other DNA sequences that encode this CDR3 too. This rearrangement joins TRBV6-5 to TRBJ2-1; TRBD1 is a possible D gene (5 bases). Deletions cut 6 bases from V and 5 bases from J, with 5 bases between. CDR1 and CDR2 (germline): MNHEY, SVGAGI. The CDR3 runs to 11 residues. The chain's CDR3 is CASSRDNEQFF. The CDR3 DNA follows: TGTGCCAGCAGCAGGGACAATGAGCAGTTCTTC.

The rearrangement links TRBV28 to TRBJ1-2; maybe TRBD1 (5 bases). The CDR3 totals 14 residues. V lost 6 bases to trimming and J lost 4 bases, with 15 bases between them. CDR1 is MDHEN, CDR2 SYDVKM, per germline. The CDR3 DNA sequence: TGTGCCAGCAGCCGGGGGGGGTTTCCCTATGGCTACACCTTC. It specifies CASSRGGFPYGYTF.

This chain joins TRBV6-6 and TRBJ1-4; the D gene is possibly TRBD1 (5 bases). The CDR3 sequence is 16 residues long. From germline, CDR1 is MNHNY and CDR2 SVGAGI (reference sequence). Trimming shortened V by 0 bases and J by 7 bases, and 15 bases separated the two germline ends. In DNA, the CDR3 is TGTGCCAGCAGTTACTCCCAACTTGGCGGGGGTGAAAAACTGTTTTTT. This encodes CASSYSQLGGGEKLFF.

The V call is TRBV2, the J call TRBJ2-4, with D perhaps matching TRBD1 (5 bases). Trimming pared 4 bases from V and 8 bases from J, leaving 12 bases between. CDR1 SNHLY and CDR2 FYNNEI come from the germline V gene. The CDR3 is 13 amino acids. The CDR3 spells CASSARDIDIQYF. The CDR3 DNA reads TGTGCCAGCAGTGCCAGGGATATTGACATTCAGTACTTC.

CDR3 in DNA: TGCGCCAGCAGCTGGGGGCAGGGGGCCGGTGAAGCTTTCTTT. Translation: CASSWGQGAGEAFF. The chain carries TRBV5-1 and TRBJ1-1; 8 positions match TRBD1. The CDR3 is 14 amino acids. The germline V gene encodes CDR1 SGHRS and CDR2 YFSETQ. Trimming cost V 3 bases and J 7 bases; bases outside gene matches: 8. Full variable domain (rest looked up from reference TRBV5-1 and TRBJ1-1): KAGVTQTPRYLIKTRGQQVTLSCSPISGHRSVSWYQQTPGQGLQFLFEYFSETQRNKGNFPGRFSGRQFSNSRSEMNVSTLELGDSALYLCASSWGQGAGEAFFGQGTRLTVV.

The chain links TRBV5-4 to TRBJ1-1; D is uncertain. V was shortened by 7 bases and J by 4 bases, with 14 bases between the two germline ends. This CDR3 region has 13 residues. Germline values: CDR1 SGHNT, CDR2 YYREEE (reference sequence). CDR3 coding DNA: TGTGCCAGCTTCCCCCAACGCGGCACTGAAGCTTTCTTT. Its translation: CASFPQRGTEAFF.

The sample holds one count of this clone. CDR3 sequence (DNA): TGTGCCTGGAGTGTGACAGGGCAGGGTGGCTACACCTTC. Translating it yields CAWSVTGQGGYTF. The chain employs TRBV30 and TRBJ1-2, with 7 bases lining up with TRBD1. Germline V gene data show CDR1 as GTSNPN and CDR2 as SVGIG (reference sequence). The CDR3 is 13 residues long. V shed 0 bases, J shed 7 bases, and the junction held 5 bases outside the gene matches.

This clone turned up a few times. The sample carries other DNA sequences with the same CDR3. This chain connects TRBV28 to TRBJ2-7; TRBD2 is a possible D gene (6 bases). The CDR3 loop spans 14 amino acids. Germline-derived CDR1 and CDR2 are MDHEN and SYDVKM. V lost 3 bases, J lost 5 bases, and 14 bases lay in between. CDR3 region: CASSFPGRGNEQYF. The CDR3 bases are TGTGCCAGCAGTTTTCCCGGGAGAGGCAACGAGCAGTACTTC.

The genes are TRBV25-1 and TRBJ1-2; a possible D gene is TRBD1 (6 bases). Germline assignment: CDR1 MGHDK and CDR2 SYGVNS. The V gene lost 4 bases and the J gene lost 7 bases, with 19 bases spanning the gap. This CDR3 spans 15 amino acids. The CDR3: CASSGDIFGLSGYTF. The CDR3 nucleotides are TGTGCCAGCAGTGGGGACATTTTCGGGCTGTCTGGCTACACCTTC.

The chain combines TRBV11-2 with TRBJ2-3, with 9 bases identical to TRBD2. With 3 bases clipped from V and 5 bases from J, the junction kept 3 bases outside the gene matches. The CDR3 is 14 amino acids. In germline, CDR1 is SGHAT, CDR2 FQNNGV. The CDR3 sequence is CASSFSGSRDTQYF. CDR3 bases: TGTGCCAGCAGCTTTAGCGGGAGCCGAGATACGCAGTATTTT.

V usage is TRBV7-6 and J usage is TRBJ2-3; tentative D call: TRBD2 (5 bases). The V and J ends lost 5 bases and 0 bases respectively, with 12 bases between them. The CDR3 runs 15 residues. Germline-derived CDR1 and CDR2 are SGHVS and FNYEAQ. The CDR3: CASSAPSGSTDTQYF. CDR3 in DNA: TGTGCCAGCAGCGCCCCAAGCGGAAGCACAGATACGCAGTATTTT.

This clone was picked up a small number of times. This sequence joins TRBV6-5 and TRBJ1-2, with 9 bases fitting TRBD1. This CDR3 has 14 amino acids. The germline CDR1 and CDR2 sequences are MNHEY and SVGAGI. V was clipped by 6 bases and J by 7 bases; unmatched bases: 9. CDR3 bases: TGTGCCAGCAGAGGGGGGGACAGGGTGACTGGCTACACCTTC. Its translation is CASRGGDRVTGYTF.

The table lists this clone with a count of one. V is TRBV9 and J is TRBJ2-1; D not certain. The V gene's germline CDR1 is SGDLS and CDR2 YYNGEE. The CDR3 consists of 13 residues. V dropped 4 bases and J dropped 8 bases, with 13 bases sitting between them. The CDR3 DNA reads TGTGCCAGCAGCACTTGGGTAGAGGATGAGCAGTTCTTC. It codes for CASSTWVEDEQFF.

This clone was counted a single time. This chain joins TRBV27 and TRBJ1-4; D uncertain. Germline CDR1 MNHEY, CDR2 SMNVEV (reference sequence). This CDR3 is 15 amino acids long. Trimming cost V 3 bases and J 0 bases, with 8 bases left between them. The CDR3 DNA reads as TGTGCCAGCAGTTTTCTCGGTGCAACTAATGAAAAACTGTTTTTT. Protein sequence: CASSFLGATNEKLFF.

The rearrangement links TRBV10-3 to TRBJ2-7; 7 bases align to TRBD1. The CDR3 extends over 14 amino acids. With V trimmed by 7 bases and J by 1 base, 7 bases remained unmatched. Germline V gene sequence: CDR1 ENHRY, CDR2 SYGVKD. CDR3 nucleotide sequence: TGTGCCATCACACCGGGACAGAGTTCCTACGAGCAGTACTTC. Amino acid sequence: CAITPGQSSYEQYF.

This chain uses TRBV19 with TRBJ1-1; 8 bases map to TRBD1. The J segment lost 6 bases and the V segment lost 5 bases, leaving 5 bases of the junction unmatched. CDR3 length: 13 residues. Germline CDR1 LNHDA, CDR2 SQIVND (reference sequence). CDR3 residues: CASSATQGAEAFF. Here the CDR3 DNA reads TGTGCCAGTAGTGCGACACAGGGGGCTGAAGCTTTCTTT. Drawing the rest from reference TRBV19 and TRBJ1-1, the complete variable domain is DGGITQSPKYLFRKEGQNVTLSCEQNLNHDAMYWYRQDPGQGLRLIYYSQIVNDFQKGDIAEGYSVSREKKESFPLTVTSAQKNPTAFYLCASSATQGAEAFFGQGTRLTVV.

This clone was seen a few times. V and J are TRBV25-1 and TRBJ1-1, with a weak D call TRBD1 (5 bases). Germline V lookup: CDR1 MGHDK, CDR2 SYGVNS. The CDR3 runs to 15 residues. Trimming stripped 3 bases from V and 3 bases from J, with 14 bases between. CDR3 coding DNA: TGTGCCAGCAGTGACCCATCTGTAGGGGACACTGAAGCTTTCTTT. It translates to CASSDPSVGDTEAFF.

This clone was counted only a few times. The DNA for the CDR3 is TGTGCCAGCAGCTTAATGACTAGCGGGAGGAATAACAATGAGCAGTTCTTC. This encodes CASSLMTSGRNNNEQFF. The chain recombines TRBV7-9 with TRBJ2-1; TRBD2 matches 13 bases. The V gene end was trimmed by 2 bases and the J gene end by 5 bases; junction bases not matched to a gene: 6. CDR3 length: 17 amino acids. Germline assignment: CDR1 SEHNR and CDR2 FQNEAQ (reference sequence).